The table lists the clone carrying this T cell receptor beta chain with a count of one. The PCR had 60 Vbeta and 13 Jbeta primers. Method: immunoSEQ multiplex PCR; TCRdb's copy keeps in-frame clones and lacks some. The sample includes around 68,000 clones, less than 75% of them seen just once. This sample stems from a study of cytomegalovirus exposure and HLA in healthy donors. CDR3 length equals 19 residues. The germline V gene encodes CDR1 KGHSH and CDR2 LQKENI. The V and J ends lost 1 base and 3 bases, in that order; junction bases with no gene match: 16. The sample consisted of PBMCs. The clonotype comes from a woman aged 30 to 39 in good health and CMV-seronegative. The chain has TRBV18 and TRBJ2-3, with 7 bases fitting TRBD1. The CDR3 sequence is CASSPLGTGALPSTDTQYF. The CDR3 DNA reads TGTGCCAGCTCACCACTAGGAACAGGGGCCCTTCCCTCGACAGATACGCAGTATTTT.